This TCR beta chain appears in the sequencing data of a study of T-cell memory formation after mild COVID-19. Study results and caveats: Second-wave clones reaching peak frequency on day 37 lacked confirmed SARS-CoV-2 specificity. CD4+ contracting clones lay mainly in CM and EM, CD8+ ones in EMRA. A second wave expanding day 15 to 37 was CD4+-biased; contracting clones were balanced.

This clonotype showed up just a few times. Its target is not known. V was clipped by 2 bases and J by 5 bases, with 16 bases between them. Per the germline V gene, CDR1 is KGHSH and CDR2 is LQKENI. The CDR3 has 15 residues. 5'RACE with constant-segment primers yielded barcoded, UMI-tagged TCR alpha and TCR beta cDNA libraries. TCRdb passed the 5' RACE reads through MiXCR, listing each CDR3 protein once. The top ten hold less than 25% of the sample, which has about 360,000 distinct CDR3 sequences, approximately 14% seen once. The clonotype was recovered from a man between 18 and 29 years old who had mild COVID-19 (a few samples of this study predate the infection). Cell type and time point are not known. Sequencing used PBMCs or a T cell subset sorted from them (not recorded which). The chain carries TRBV18 and TRBJ2-7; possible D gene TRBD1, 6 bases. The DNA for the CDR3 is TGTGCCAGCTCACCAGGGATGACCGGGACAAACGAGCAGTACGTC. Protein sequence: CASSPGMTGTNEQYV.